The next 12 T cell receptor beta chains were all read from a single sample in a study of beta chain features in type 1 diabetes. The investigators reverse transcribed all of the isolated RNA, so they sequenced expressed TCRB transcripts. The method was immunoSEQ multiplex PCR; TCRdb's version includes in-frame clones alone and lacks a portion of them. Of about 140,000 clones detected, over 8% appear once; the ten largest clones hold 0.65%. Sequenced material: central memory CD4+ T cells from blood. These receptors originate from a woman between 40 and 55 years old in good health.

There are a few counts of this clone. CDR3: CASSPGQSTEAFF. The CDR3, as DNA: TGTGCCAGCTCCCCTGGACAGAGCACTGAAGCTTTCTTT. This chain connects TRBV18 to TRBJ1-1, with a tentative D call TRBD1 (6 bases). The ends were cut back, 6 bases at V and 4 bases at J, with 12 bases in the middle. CDR3 length equals 13 residues. From germline, CDR1 is KGHSH and CDR2 LQKENI.

The chain carries TRBV6-5 and TRBJ2-7, with TRBD1 as a possible D gene (5 bases). The CDR3 length is 12 residues. The germline CDR1 and CDR2 sequences are MNHEY and SVGAGI. The V end was cut by 7 bases, the J end by 0 bases, with 7 bases between. CDR3 sequence: CASTQGSYEQYF. The CDR3 nucleotides are TGTGCCAGCACCCAGGGCTCCTACGAGCAGTACTTC.

J is TRBJ2-3 and V is TRBV5-4; D perhaps matches TRBD1 (6 bases). CDR1 is SGHNT and CDR2 is YYREEE in the germline V gene (reference sequence). The CDR3 loop spans 16 amino acids. The V end was cut by 2 bases, the J end by 4 bases, with 17 bases between. The CDR3 reads CASSLLSWDKADTQYF. CDR3 nucleotide sequence: TGTGCCAGCAGCTTATTGTCTTGGGACAAAGCAGATACGCAGTATTTT. The full variable domain, in which reference TRBV5-4 and TRBJ2-3 provide the parts outside the CDR3, is ETGVTQSPTHLIKTRGQQVTLRCSSQSGHNTVSWYQQALGQGPQFIFQYYREEENGRGNFPPRFSGLQFPNYSSELNVNALELDDSALYLCASSLLSWDKADTQYFGPGTRLTVL.

This clone was seen only a few times. V is TRBV6-9 and J is TRBJ2-7; 7 positions match TRBD2. This CDR3 comprises 20 residues. Germline values: CDR1 MNHGY, CDR2 SVAAGI. Trimming removed 3 bases from V and 2 bases from J; junction bases left unmatched: 22. In nucleotides, the CDR3 is TGTGCCAGCAGTTACACTACCGGCAGGTTTAGATCTAGCGGAACCTACGAGCAGTACTTC. It is translated as CASSYTTGRFRSSGTYEQYF.

This clone was found a few times. This sequence joins TRBV5-4 and TRBJ2-3, with D perhaps TRBD1 (6 bases). V shed 0 bases and J shed 0 bases, with 11 bases lying between them. This CDR3 has 16 residues. Germline CDR1 is SGHNT and CDR2 is YYREEE (reference sequence). The CDR3 loop reads CASSLALDRSTDTQYF. The CDR3 DNA follows: TGTGCCAGCAGCTTGGCCCTTGACAGGAGCACAGATACGCAGTATTTT.

CDR3 in amino acids: CASSLSEGYNEQFF. For the CDR3, the DNA is TGTGCCAGCAGCCTTAGCGAGGGTTACAATGAGCAGTTCTTC. V gene TRBV4-2 combines with J gene TRBJ2-1, with D possibly TRBD2 on 5 matching bases. This CDR3 has 14 residues. Trimming cost V 4 bases and J 4 bases, with 11 bases left between them. CDR1 and CDR2 (germline): LGHNA, YNFKEQ.

A few counts support this clone. V usage is TRBV6-1 and J usage is TRBJ1-4, with 8 bases identical to TRBD1. In germline, CDR1 is MNHNS, CDR2 SASEGT. V lost 6 bases, J lost 8 bases, and 8 bases stayed unmatched. There are 14 residues in the CDR3. The CDR3 protein is CASRSTGGDEKLFF. CDR3 DNA: TGTGCCAGCAGGAGCACAGGGGGGGACGAAAAACTGTTTTTT.

This clone was observed a handful of times. The V gene is TRBV28, the J gene TRBJ1-4, with D maybe TRBD1 (5 bases). This CDR3 is 11 amino acids long. Germline values: CDR1 MDHEN, CDR2 SYDVKM. Deletions cut 5 bases from V and 10 bases from J, with 8 bases between. The DNA for the CDR3 is TGTGCCAGCAGTAGCGACAGAAAACTGTTTTTT. Protein sequence: CASSSDRKLFF.

V gene TRBV13 combines with J gene TRBJ1-5; TRBD1 matches at 11 bases. The CDR3 is 15 residues long. The germline V gene encodes CDR1 PRHDT and CDR2 FYEKMQ (reference sequence). J gave up 4 bases and V 5 bases, and 4 bases lay outside the gene matches. The CDR3 DNA sequence: TGTGCCAGCAGCAGGACAGGGGGCGGTAATCAGCCCCAGCATTTT. This translates into CASSRTGGGNQPQHF.

This clone has a handful of counts. The chain has TRBV5-1 and TRBJ1-1; D may be TRBD1 (6 bases). Between the trimmed V and J ends, which lost 6 bases and 0 bases, there was a span of 12 bases. CDR1 SGHRS and CDR2 YFSETQ come from the germline V gene. The CDR3 runs 14 residues. CDR3 bases: TGCGCCAGCACCGGACAGCACATGAACACTGAAGCTTTCTTT. Translation gives CASTGQHMNTEAFF. The variable domain in full, completed from reference TRBV5-1 and TRBJ1-1, reads KAGVTQTPRYLIKTRGQQVTLSCSPISGHRSVSWYQQTPGQGLQFLFEYFSETQRNKGNFPGRFSGRQFSNSRSEMNVSTLELGDSALYLCASTGQHMNTEAFFGQGTRLTVV.

V usage is TRBV6-1 and J usage is TRBJ1-4; tentatively, D is TRBD1 (6 bases). The V and J ends lost 6 bases and 3 bases respectively, with 17 bases between them. Germline-derived CDR1 and CDR2 are MNHNS and SASEGT. CDR3 length: 16 residues. For the CDR3, the DNA is TGTGCCAGCAGGGAAAGAACAGGGACATCTAATGAAAAACTGTTTTTT. Translation gives CASRERTGTSNEKLFF.

The sample holds many counts of this clone. This chain joins TRBV4-1 and TRBJ2-3; 10 bases are a match to TRBD2. With 0 bases clipped from V and 3 bases from J, the junction kept 6 bases outside the gene matches. The length of the CDR3 is 17 residues. Germline assignment: CDR1 MGHRA and CDR2 YSYEKL. Here the CDR3 DNA reads TGCGCCAGCAGCCAAGATGCTAGCGGGGGCCCGACAGATACGCAGTATTTT. Protein product: CASSQDASGGPTDTQYF.